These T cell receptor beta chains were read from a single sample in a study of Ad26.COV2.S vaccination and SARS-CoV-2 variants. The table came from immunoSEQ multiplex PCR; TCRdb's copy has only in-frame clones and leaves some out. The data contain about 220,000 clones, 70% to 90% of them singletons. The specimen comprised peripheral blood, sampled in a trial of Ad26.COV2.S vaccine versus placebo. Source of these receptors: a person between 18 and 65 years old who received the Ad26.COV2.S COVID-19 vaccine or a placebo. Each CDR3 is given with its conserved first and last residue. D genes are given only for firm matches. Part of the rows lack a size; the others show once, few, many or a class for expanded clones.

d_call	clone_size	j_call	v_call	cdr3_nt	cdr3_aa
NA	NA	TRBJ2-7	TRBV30	TGTGCCTGGGCGGACGACTCCTACGAGCAGTACTTC	CAWADDSYEQYF
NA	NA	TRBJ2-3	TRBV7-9	TGTGCCAGCAGCTTAGAATATACGCAGTATTTT	CASSLEYTQYF
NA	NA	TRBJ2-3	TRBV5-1	TGCGCCAGCAGCTTATCCCCCCCAGCGGACACAGATACGCAGTATTTT	CASSLSPPADTDTQYF
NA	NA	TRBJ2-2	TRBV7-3	TGTGCCAGCAGCTTTGAGAACACCGGGGAGCTGTTTTTT	CASSFENTGELFF
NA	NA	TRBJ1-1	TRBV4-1	TGCGCCAGCAGTCCCTCTGGGGGTCGGGCAAACACTGAAGCTTTCTTT	CASSPSGGRANTEAFF
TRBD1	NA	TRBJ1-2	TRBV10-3	TGTGCCATCAGGTTGACAGGGAGAAAAGACTATGGCTACACCTTC	CAIRLTGRKDYGYTF
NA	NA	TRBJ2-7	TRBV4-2	TGTGCCAGCAGCCGAGACCACGCGGTCAGTCCTTCTGGCGAGCAGTACTTC	CASSRDHAVSPSGEQYF
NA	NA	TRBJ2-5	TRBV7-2	TGTGCCAGCAGCTTACTGGGGATCGAGACCCAGTACTTC	CASSLLGIETQYF
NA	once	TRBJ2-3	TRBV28	TGTGCCAGCAGTCCTGGGGGGCCCGGGGCAGATACGCAGTATTTT	CASSPGGPGADTQYF
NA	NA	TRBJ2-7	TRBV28	TGTGCCAGCAGTATCAGAGGCCCCTCTACCTACGAGCAGTACTTC	CASSIRGPSTYEQYF
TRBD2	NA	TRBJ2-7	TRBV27	TGTGCCCCCTGCGGGAGGGAGGGCGGCTTGGGCGAGCAGTACTTC	CAPCGREGGLGEQYF
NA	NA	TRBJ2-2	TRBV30	TGTGCCTGGAGAGGCGGAATGAACACCGGGGAGCTGTTTTTT	CAWRGGMNTGELFF
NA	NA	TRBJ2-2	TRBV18	TGTGCCAGCTCATCATTACAGGGTTACACCGGGGAGCTGTTTTTT	CASSSLQGYTGELFF
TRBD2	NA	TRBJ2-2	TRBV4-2	TGTGCCAGCAGCAGACAGACTAGCGGGGCCGCGAACACCGGGGAGCTGTTTTTT	CASSRQTSGAANTGELFF
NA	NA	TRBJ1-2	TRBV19	TGTGCCAGTAGTGTAGGGGCCGGCTATGGCTACACCTTC	CASSVGAGYGYTF